The entry that follows covers one T cell receptor beta chain sequence. The data belong to a study of cytomegalovirus exposure and HLA in healthy donors. On the study more broadly: In a later analysis, the 120 or so validation repertoires were reported to have used the same platform as the 600 to 700 first-cohort repertoires.

The CDR3 length is 17 residues. Losses at the gene ends were 0 bases for V and 2 bases for J; bases not matched to a gene: 2. Only in-frame clones appear in the TCRdb table, and some are missing; sequencing was by immunoSEQ multiplex PCR. The sample includes 250,000 to 350,000 clones, 87% seen only once; the top ten take approximately 1%. The sample consisted of PBMCs. The TCR sequence derives from a woman aged 25 to 39 in good health and CMV-seropositive. The V and J genes are TRBV23-1 and TRBJ2-3; 13 nucleotides agree with TRBD2. TRBV23-1 is recorded as an ORF, its role being uncertain. CDR3 residues: CASSQSTSGGDTDTQYF. In DNA form, the CDR3 reads TGCGCCAGCAGTCAATCTACTAGCGGGGGGGACACAGATACGCAGTATTTT.